These 19 T cell receptor beta chains share one sample of origin, sequenced in a study of blood T cell repertoires in COVID-19. This table comes from immunoSEQ multiplex PCR, and its TCRdb copy is limited to in-frame clones, with some not included. The sample lists hundreds of thousands of clones, roughly 87% occurring once. Sequencing was carried out using peripheral blood. The receptors come from a man between 18 and 29 years old with active or convalescent COVID-19.

V gene TRBV5-6 combines with J gene TRBJ2-7, with 11 bases aligning to TRBD2. Germline V gene sequence: CDR1 SGHDT, CDR2 YYEEEE. Trimming at V came to 7 bases and at J to 5 bases, leaving 11 bases not matched to a gene. There are 15 residues in the CDR3. The chain's CDR3 is CASRTYRLAGNEQYF. The DNA for the CDR3 is TGTGCCAGCCGGACTTACCGACTAGCGGGGAACGAGCAGTACTTC.

The rearrangement links TRBV24-1 to TRBJ2-3, with 13 positions matching TRBD2. This CDR3 contains 17 residues. V lost 4 bases, J lost 8 bases, and 11 bases stayed unmatched. Germline CDR1 KGHDR, CDR2 SFDVKD. CDR3 DNA sequence: TGTGCCACCAGTGACCCGACTAGCGGGGGGACCTGGGGTACGCAGTATTTT. Translated: CATSDPTSGGTWGTQYF.

The chain couples TRBV5-1 to TRBJ1-2, with 9 bases fitting TRBD1. Trimming took 0 bases from V and 6 from J; bases not matched to a gene: 3. The CDR3 is 14 amino acids. CDR1 SGHRS and CDR2 YFSETQ come from the germline V gene. The CDR3 is CASSLGGQGDGYTF. The CDR3 nucleotides read TGCGCCAGCAGCTTGGGGGGACAGGGAGATGGCTACACCTTC.

The sample holds one count of this clone. The genes are TRBV9 and TRBJ2-5, with 7 bases fitting TRBD1. With V trimmed by 0 bases and J by 2 bases, 4 bases remained unmatched. Germline CDR1 and CDR2: SGDLS and YYNGEE. This CDR3 has 15 amino acids. CDR3: CASSVDGTVQETQYF. CDR3 coding DNA: TGTGCCAGCAGCGTAGATGGGACAGTACAAGAGACCCAGTACTTC.

This clone appeared a few times. The chain links TRBV28 to TRBJ1-1; possibly TRBD1 for D (5 bases). V lost 7 bases and J 1 base, leaving 13 bases between the germline ends. Looked up from germline, CDR1 is MDHEN and CDR2 is SYDVKM. This CDR3 is built from 14 residues. CDR3 in amino acids: CASISPGGNTEAFF. DNA for the CDR3: TGTGCCAGCATCTCCCCCGGGGGGAACACTGAAGCTTTCTTT.

This clone was observed a handful of times. The CDR3 reads CASSALGLAGAFSYNEQFF. In DNA form, the CDR3 reads TGTGCCAGTAGTGCCCTGGGACTAGCGGGAGCTTTCTCCTACAATGAGCAGTTCTTC. The gene calls are TRBV19 and TRBJ2-1; 14 nucleotides agree with TRBD2. The CDR3 extends over 19 amino acids. Trimming cost V 5 bases and J 0 bases; bases outside gene matches: 9. Per germline, CDR1 LNHDA and CDR2 SQIVND (reference sequence).

The rearrangement joins TRBV7-2 to TRBJ2-3; no firm D call. The CDR3 consists of 14 residues. V lost 1 base, J lost 5 bases, and 10 bases lay in between. CDR1 SGHTA and CDR2 FQGNSA come from the germline V gene. CDR3 sequence: CASSLGPVLDTQYF. CDR3 nucleotides: TGTGCCAGCAGCTTAGGGCCCGTGCTAGATACGCAGTATTTT.

This chain uses TRBV20-1 with TRBJ2-7, with 11 bases that match TRBD1. V trimming: 3 bases; J trimming: 3 bases; junction bases outside the gene matches: 4. The germline V gene has CDR1 DFQATT and CDR2 SNEGSKA (reference sequence). The CDR3 covers 14 residues. The CDR3 here is CSASAGTGGYEQYF. The CDR3 bases are TGCAGTGCTAGTGCCGGGACAGGGGGCTACGAGCAGTACTTC.

The CDR3 bases are TGTGCCAGCAGCTTAGGGCTAGCGGGTCAGCAGTTCTTC. Translation gives CASSLGLAGQQFF. The rearrangement links TRBV11-3 to TRBJ2-1, with TRBD2 identical over 8 bases. CDR3 length: 13 residues. Germline values: CDR1 SGHNT, CDR2 YENEEA. V dropped 1 base and J dropped 11; count of bases not matched to a gene: 4.

This sequence joins TRBV7-2 and TRBJ1-4, with a possible D match to TRBD1 (5 bases). From germline, CDR1 is SGHTA and CDR2 FQGNSA. The CDR3 length is 15 residues. The V gene lost 2 bases and the J gene lost 2 bases, with 9 bases spanning the gap. The CDR3 here is CASSLLGQTNEKLFF. The CDR3 bases are TGTGCCAGCAGCTTATTGGGGCAGACTAATGAAAAACTGTTTTTT.

The chain carries TRBV9 and TRBJ2-3; TRBD2 matches at 8 bases. This CDR3 spans 17 amino acids. Germline V gene sequence: CDR1 SGDLS, CDR2 YYNGEE. Trimming took 0 bases from V and 0 from J; bases not matched to a gene: 6. The CDR3 sequence is CASSVDGLAGSTDTQYF. The CDR3 DNA is TGTGCCAGCAGCGTAGACGGGCTAGCGGGCAGCACAGATACGCAGTATTTT.

The V and J genes are TRBV27 and TRBJ1-2; D gene ambiguous. The ends were cut back, 1 base at V and 3 bases at J, with 6 bases in the middle. CDR1 is MNHEY, CDR2 SMNVEV, per germline (reference sequence). The CDR3 covers 13 residues. CDR3 amino acids: CASSLWADYGYTF. CDR3 in DNA: TGTGCCAGCAGTTTATGGGCCGACTATGGCTACACCTTC.

The chain couples TRBV9 to TRBJ1-6; a weak D match, TRBD1 (6 bases). Trimming pared 3 bases from V and 6 bases from J, leaving 16 bases between. Germline-derived CDR1 and CDR2 are SGDLS and YYNGEE. The CDR3 runs to 16 residues. The CDR3 DNA follows: TGTGCCAGCAGCGCTTCGACAGGCCTCTCTAATTCACCCCTCCACTTT. This encodes CASSASTGLSNSPLHF.

This chain joins TRBV6-5 and TRBJ2-3, with 7 positions matching TRBD2. Germline CDR1 reads MNHEY; CDR2 reads SVGAGI. The CDR3 length is 15 residues. V gave up 1 base and J gave up 1 base; unmatched junction bases: 2. The CDR3 protein is CASSYWEGGTDTQYF. CDR3 bases: TGTGCCAGCAGTTACTGGGAGGGAGGCACAGATACGCAGTATTTT.

A few counts support this clone. The rearrangement links TRBV29-1 to TRBJ2-1; 7 bases map to TRBD1. V shed 3 bases and J 6 bases; nucleotides not matched to a gene: 5. The CDR3 totals 13 residues. Germline values: CDR1 SQVTM, CDR2 ANQGSEA. CDR3 loop: CSVDRGIPNEQFF. The CDR3 coding sequence is TGCAGCGTTGACAGGGGGATCCCCAATGAGCAGTTCTTC.

The V call is TRBV29-1, the J call TRBJ1-2; TRBD1 matches 7 bases. Germline-derived CDR1 and CDR2 are SQVTM and ANQGSEA. The CDR3 length is 15 residues. V gave up 0 bases and J gave up 4 bases; unmatched junction bases: 8. In nucleotides, the CDR3 is TGCAGCGTTGAAGATGTGGACAGGTACCGCTATGGCTACACCTTC. It is translated as CSVEDVDRYRYGYTF.

V gene TRBV7-6 combines with J gene TRBJ2-5; 9 bases map to TRBD2. The V and J ends lost 3 bases and 2 bases, in that order; junction bases with no gene match: 7. Germline V gives CDR1 SGHVS, CDR2 FNYEAQ. This CDR3 is 16 amino acids long. The CDR3 bases are TGTGCCAGCAGCTTTGTCGGGAGCGGGGGGCAAGAGACCCAGTACTTC. It codes for CASSFVGSGGQETQYF.

V usage is TRBV30 and J usage is TRBJ2-1; tentative D call: TRBD1 (6 bases). The V gene's germline CDR1 is GTSNPN and CDR2 SVGIG (reference sequence). Trimming took 6 bases from V and 5 from J, leaving 14 bases between them. This CDR3 comprises 13 residues. The CDR3 loop reads CACPGVTHNEQFF. Here the CDR3 DNA reads TGTGCCTGTCCAGGGGTTACCCACAATGAGCAGTTCTTC.

The chain has TRBV28 and TRBJ2-1; D perhaps matches TRBD2 (6 bases). The germline CDR1 and CDR2 sequences are MDHEN and SYDVKM. The CDR3 spans 16 residues. V lost 4 bases and J lost 6, with 19 bases in between. CDR3 loop: CASSSPQAGWGNEQFF. DNA for the CDR3: TGTGCCAGCAGTTCCCCCCAGGCGGGATGGGGCAATGAGCAGTTCTTC.